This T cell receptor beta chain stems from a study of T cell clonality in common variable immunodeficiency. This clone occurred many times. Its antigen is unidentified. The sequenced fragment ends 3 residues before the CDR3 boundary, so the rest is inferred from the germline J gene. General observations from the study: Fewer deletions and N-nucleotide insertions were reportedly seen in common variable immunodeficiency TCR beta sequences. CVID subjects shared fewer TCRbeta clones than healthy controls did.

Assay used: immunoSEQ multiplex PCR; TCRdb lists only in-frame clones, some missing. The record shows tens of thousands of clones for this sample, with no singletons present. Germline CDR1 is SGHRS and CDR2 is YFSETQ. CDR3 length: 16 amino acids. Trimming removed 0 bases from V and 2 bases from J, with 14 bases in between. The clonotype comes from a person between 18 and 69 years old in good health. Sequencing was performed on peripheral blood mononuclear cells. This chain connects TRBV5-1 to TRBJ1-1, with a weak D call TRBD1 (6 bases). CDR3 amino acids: CASSLEGGRGNTEAFF. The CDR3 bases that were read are TGCGCCAGCAGCTTGGAGGGGGGGCGCGGAAACACTGAA.